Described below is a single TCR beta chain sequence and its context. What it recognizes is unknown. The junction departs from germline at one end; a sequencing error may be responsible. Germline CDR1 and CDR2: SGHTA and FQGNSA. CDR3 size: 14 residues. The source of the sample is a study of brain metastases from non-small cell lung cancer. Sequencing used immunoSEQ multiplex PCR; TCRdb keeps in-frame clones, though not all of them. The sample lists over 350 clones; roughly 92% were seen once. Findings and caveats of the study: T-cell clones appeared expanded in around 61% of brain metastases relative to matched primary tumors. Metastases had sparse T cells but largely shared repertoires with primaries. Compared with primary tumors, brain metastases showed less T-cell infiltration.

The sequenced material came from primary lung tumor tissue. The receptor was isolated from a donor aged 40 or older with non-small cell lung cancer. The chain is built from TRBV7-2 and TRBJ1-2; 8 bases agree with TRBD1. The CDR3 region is CASSRDRPLYDYTF. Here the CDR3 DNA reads TGTGCCAGCAGCAGGGACAGGCCCCTCTATGACTACACCTTC.